One and the same sample provided the 11 T cell receptor beta chains below, sequenced in a study of Ad26.COV2.S vaccination and SARS-CoV-2 variants. Some clones are missing from TCRdb's copy, which holds only in-frame ones; the method was immunoSEQ multiplex PCR. The sample lists fewer than 900,000 clones; around 92% were seen once. The treatment here: roughly 20 received Ad26.COV2.S at low or high dose, single or two shots; five or six received placebo; per-sample allocation not given. Sampling occurred on day 63 after the first vaccine or placebo injection. Sequenced material: peripheral blood, taken in a trial of Ad26.COV2.S vaccine versus placebo. The receptors here all came from a person between 18 and 65 years old who received the Ad26.COV2.S COVID-19 vaccine or a placebo.

This clone appeared once. V gene TRBV5-1 combines with J gene TRBJ2-7, with 9 bases identical to TRBD1. V lost 4 bases to trimming and J lost 4 bases; unmatched junction nucleotides: 6. Looked up from germline, CDR1 is SGHRS and CDR2 is YFSETQ. The CDR3 is made up of 14 amino acids. The CDR3 DNA is TGCGCCAGCAGCGGCGGACAGGGGTGGTACGAGCAGTACTTC. This sequence encodes CASSGGQGWYEQYF.

The chain joins TRBV21-1 to TRBJ2-2; TRBD1 is taken as the D call from the table, unchecked against the DNA. TRBV21-1 is termed a pseudogene. This CDR3 has 13 amino acids. The CDR3 here is CASSLQGVEELFF. DNA of the CDR3: TGTGCCAGCAGTCTTCAGGGGGTGGAGGAGCTGTTTTTT.

J is TRBJ1-1 and V is TRBV27; tentative D call: TRBD1 (6 bases). CDR1 MNHEY and CDR2 SMNVEV come from the germline V gene (reference sequence). Trimming removed 8 bases at V and 3 bases at J, with 16 bases between. The CDR3 runs to 14 residues. The CDR3 loop is CASSSYREDTEAFF. In DNA form, the CDR3 reads TGTGCCAGCTCCTCTTACAGGGAGGACACTGAAGCTTTCTTT.

The V gene is TRBV30, the J gene TRBJ1-2, with a weak D call TRBD1 (6 bases). The CDR3 covers 14 residues. V was clipped by 4 bases and J by 5 bases, with 17 bases between them. The germline V gene has CDR1 GTSNPN and CDR2 SVGIG (reference sequence). The CDR3 DNA is TGTGCCTGGACCCTCGGGACATCGCTTTATGGCTACACCTTC. Encoded protein: CAWTLGTSLYGYTF.

This chain uses TRBV12-3 or TRBV12-4 with TRBJ1-4; D remains ambiguous. Deletions cut 3 bases from V and 12 bases from J, with 8 bases between. The CDR3 consists of 11 residues. The CDR3 bases are TGTGCCAGCAGTTTCAGGACTCAACTGTTTTTT. Its translation is CASSFRTQLFF.

The genes are TRBV7-2 and TRBJ2-7, with unresolved D. Trimming removed 5 bases from V and 2 bases from J, with 7 bases in between. From germline, CDR1 is SGHTA and CDR2 FQGNSA. The CDR3 has 12 residues. Here the CDR3 reads CASSRLTYEQYF. Written as DNA, the CDR3 is TGTGCCAGCAGCAGACTTACCTACGAGCAGTACTTC.

The chain has TRBV21-1 and TRBJ2-2; TRBD2 is taken as the D call from the table, unchecked against the DNA. TRBV21-1 is annotated as a pseudogene. The CDR3 loop spans 22 amino acids. The CDR3 is CASSSGGTPPGLAGGNTGELFF. The CDR3 DNA reads TGTGCCAGCAGCTCCGGGGGGACACCTCCGGGACTAGCGGGAGGAAACACCGGGGAGCTGTTTTTT.

This chain links TRBV10-2 with TRBJ2-5, with unresolved D. CDR3 length: 14 amino acids. CDR1 WSHSY and CDR2 SAAADI come from the germline V gene. V was shortened by 3 bases and J by 5 bases, with 13 bases between the two germline ends. CDR3 residues: CASSDLAIGETQYF. CDR3 DNA: TGCGCCAGCAGTGACTTAGCTATCGGGGAGACCCAGTACTTC.

Written as DNA, the CDR3 is TGTGCCAGCAGCGTAGATAGGGGATCCACAGATACGCAGTATTTT. Its protein is CASSVDRGSTDTQYF. V usage is TRBV9 and J usage is TRBJ2-3; perhaps TRBD1 as D (5 bases). Looked up from germline, CDR1 is SGDLS and CDR2 is YYNGEE. Deletions cut 0 bases from V and 2 bases from J, with 10 bases between. The CDR3 sequence is 15 residues long.

This chain connects TRBV30 to TRBJ2-1, with TRBD2 identical over 10 bases. The length of the CDR3 is 15 residues. CDR1 and CDR2 from the germline V gene are GTSNPN and SVGIG (reference sequence). After removal of 0 bases from V and 6 bases from J, the junction contained 5 bases not matched to a gene. CDR3 protein: CAWSVLAGTSNEQFF. Written as DNA, the CDR3 is TGTGCCTGGAGTGTACTAGCGGGGACCTCCAATGAGCAGTTCTTC.

The gene calls are TRBV18 and TRBJ1-2; TRBD1 might be the D (6 bases). CDR3 size: 18 residues. Germline V gene lookup returns CDR1 KGHSH and CDR2 LQKENI. V lost 0 bases and J 3 bases, leaving 20 bases between the germline ends. CDR3 sequence reads: CASSPPGQGSNPHYGYTF. In DNA, the CDR3 is TGTGCCAGCTCACCACCGGGGCAGGGGTCGAATCCTCACTATGGCTACACCTTC.